These T cell receptor beta chains were read from a single sample in a study of blood T cell repertoires in COVID-19. Method: immunoSEQ multiplex PCR; TCRdb's copy keeps in-frame clones and lacks some. Of some 250,000 clones listed, about four fifths are singletons. The material sequenced was peripheral blood. All receptors come from a man under 40 who had recovered from COVID-19. CDR3s include the opening cysteine and the closing phenylalanine or tryptophan. The size of a clone is reported for some rows only, either as once, few or many, or as a class for expanded clones.

>TRBJ2-7|TRBV5-1|.
CASSLVGGPRGYEQYF
>TRBJ2-2|TRBV3-1/TRBV3-2|.
CASTGAGELFF
>TRBJ2-5|TRBV11-2|once
CASSLTGTSGETQYF
>TRBJ2-5|TRBV5-5|.
CASSLGGLAGGPETQYF
>TRBJ1-2|TRBV21-1|.
CASSPLVYVYGYTF
>TRBJ1-2|TRBV28|.
CASSPSRGRGGYTF
>TRBJ1-3|TRBV3-1/TRBV3-2|.
CASSQSASRAKSGNTIYF
>TRBJ2-4|TRBV19|once
CASSIGSQNIQYF
>TRBJ2-2|TRBV5-1|.
CASSLRGNGELFF
>TRBJ1-4|TRBV7-9|.
CASRIENEKLFF
>TRBJ1-6|TRBV28|few
CASSLAGEASPLHF
>TRBJ1-5|TRBV10-2|.
CASRSAGGNQPQHF
>TRBJ1-4|TRBV5-1|.
CASSPGQTNEKLFF
>TRBJ2-7|TRBV5-3|.
CAIPGGLSYEQYF
>TRBJ1-1|TRBV14|few
CASSQKQRNTEAFF
>TRBJ1-1|TRBV28|once
CASRPPSRQGTWVWLNTEAFF
>TRBJ2-2|TRBV9|many
CASSADKGPTGELFF
>TRBJ1-1|TRBV5-4|few
CASSLANEAFF
>TRBJ2-2|TRBV3-1/TRBV3-2|few
CASSQDLRDGELFF
>TRBJ2-7|TRBV7-8|.
CASSIGPGGVYEQYF
>TRBJ2-1|TRBV6-4|.
CASSYRDRGLDEQFF
>TRBJ2-3|TRBV5-1|.
CASSLRTLSTDTQYF
>TRBJ1-4|TRBV19|.
CASSIQDRPHEKLFF
>TRBJ1-4|TRBV12-5|.
CASGLRLAASKSVGEKLFF